Presented here are 23 T cell receptor beta chains from one specimen sequenced in a study of Graves' ophthalmopathy and Graves' hyperthyroidism. Amplification of the TCR beta CDR3 regions used RNA transcripts (as template). An opening RT-PCR round employed HTBI primers and preceded a second-round multiplex PCR. TCRdb independently ran MiXCR on the multiplex PCR reads; one entry per CDR3 protein. Of 400,000 to 450,000 distinct CDR3 sequences listed, 20% to 25% are singletons. The sample comprised peripheral blood. The receptors stem from a woman younger than 30 with stable Graves' hyperthyroidism.

This clonotype was counted at least ten times. The chain joins TRBV20-1 to TRBJ2-5, with 7 positions matching TRBD2. Germline V gene lookup returns CDR1 DFQATT and CDR2 SNEGSKA (reference sequence). This CDR3 has 14 amino acids. The V and J ends lost 3 bases and 2 bases, in that order; junction bases with no gene match: 6. The chain's CDR3 is CSARWGGGQETQYF. Here the CDR3 DNA reads TGCAGTGCTAGGTGGGGGGGAGGTCAAGAGACCCAGTACTTC.

This clonotype was counted at least ten times. V gene TRBV20-1 combines with J gene TRBJ2-5; D remains ambiguous. The CDR3 contains 13 residues. V dropped 6 bases and J dropped 5 bases, with 16 bases sitting between them. The germline V gene encodes CDR1 DFQATT and CDR2 SNEGSKA (reference sequence). The CDR3 region is CSAMGPFGETQYF. CDR3 DNA: TGCAGTGCCATGGGCCCATTCGGGGAGACCCAGTACTTC.

Many counts were recorded for this clonotype. The chain joins TRBV7-2 to TRBJ1-2; D unclear. V was trimmed by 4 bases and J by 4 bases, leaving 13 bases between them. Germline V gives CDR1 SGHTA, CDR2 FQGNSA. The CDR3 is made up of 14 amino acids. The CDR3: CASSSLGRAYGYTF. CDR3 bases: TGTGCCAGCAGCTCGCTAGGACGGGCCTATGGCTACACCTTC.

V and J are TRBV18 and TRBJ1-3; 8 bases align to TRBD1. Germline V gives CDR1 KGHSH, CDR2 LQKENI. This CDR3 is 15 amino acids long. The junction had 0 bases not matched to a gene; V was cut back by 2 bases and J by 0 bases. The CDR3 nucleotides are TGTGCCAGCTCACCAGGACAGGGCTCTGGAAACACCATATATTTT. Encoded protein: CASSPGQGSGNTIYF.

This clonotype was seen ten or more times. The chain joins TRBV20-1 to TRBJ2-7; 16 bases fit TRBD2. The V segment lost 3 bases and the J segment 6 bases; nucleotides outside the gene matches: 5. The CDR3 runs to 15 residues. Germline CDR1 DFQATT, CDR2 SNEGSKA (reference sequence). The CDR3 loop is CSASGTSGRALEQYF. The CDR3 nucleotides are TGCAGTGCTAGCGGGACTAGCGGGAGGGCTCTCGAGCAGTACTTC.

In its sample, this clonotype was seen once. A read error is possible here, since a much larger clone lies one base away. The V and J genes are TRBV12-3 or TRBV12-4 and TRBJ1-5; no clear D gene. This CDR3 spans 12 amino acids. The ends were cut back, 10 bases at V and 0 bases at J, with 7 bases in the middle. For the CDR3, the DNA is TGTGCCACCGCAACTAGCAATCAGCCCCAGCATTTT. Residues: CATATSNQPQHF.

At least ten counts were recorded for this clonotype. V is TRBV12-3 or TRBV12-4 and J is TRBJ1-2; TRBD1 might be the D (5 bases). The CDR3 has 12 residues. Trimming removed 4 bases at V and 5 bases at J, with 8 bases between. CDR3 region: CASSSGMYGYTF. The CDR3 nucleotides are TGTGCCAGCAGTTCAGGGATGTATGGCTACACCTTC.

This chain links TRBV24-1 with TRBJ2-7, with 8 nucleotides matching TRBD1. The germline V gene encodes CDR1 KGHDR and CDR2 SFDVKD. Losses at the gene ends were 10 bases for V and 1 base for J; bases not matched to a gene: 2. The CDR3 runs 12 residues. The CDR3 sequence: CATGQVSYEQYF. CDR3 bases: TGTGCCACGGGACAGGTATCCTACGAGCAGTACTTC.

Ten or more counts support this clonotype. The chain is built from TRBV11-3 and TRBJ1-2, with D uncertain. V was clipped by 3 bases and J by 9 bases, with 26 bases between them. CDR3 length: 17 amino acids. Germline-derived CDR1 and CDR2 are SGHNT and YENEEA. CDR3 sequence reads: CASSFCRCAPGHISYTF. CDR3 nucleotides: TGTGCCAGCAGCTTTTGTAGATGCGCTCCGGGCCATATTAGCTACACCTTC.

This clonotype was seen repeatedly, ten times or more. This chain joins TRBV6-1 and TRBJ1-2, with TRBD1 matching 8 bases. The V and J ends lost 6 bases and 3 bases, in that order; junction bases with no gene match: 6. This CDR3 comprises 14 residues. Germline V lookup: CDR1 MNHNS, CDR2 SASEGT. The CDR3 coding sequence is TGTGCCAGCAGAGAACAGGGGGATTACTATGGCTACACCTTC. It yields the protein CASREQGDYYGYTF.

The DNA for the CDR3 is TGTGCCAGCAGACCCGACAGGGTGAAGCCCCAGCATTTT. This encodes CASRPDRVKPQHF. This chain connects TRBV6-2 or TRBV6-3 to TRBJ1-5; 7 bases agree with TRBD1. The ends lost 6 bases at V and 8 bases at J; junction bases unmatched: 7. The CDR3 length is 13 residues. The germline gives CDR1 MNHEY, CDR2 SVGEGT.

This clonotype showed up many times. The chain couples TRBV2 to TRBJ2-7, with 11 bases that match TRBD2. V lost 7 bases and J lost 3; bases outside the gene matches: 5. This CDR3 has 14 amino acids. CDR1 is SNHLY, CDR2 FYNNEI, per germline. The CDR3 DNA reads as TGTGCCAGCATCCCGACTAGCGGGATCTACGAGCAGTACTTC. Amino acid sequence: CASIPTSGIYEQYF. The complete variable domain, with remaining parts taken from reference TRBV2 and TRBJ2-7, reads EPEVTQTPSHQVTQMGQEVILRCVPISNHLYFYWYRQILGQKVEFLVSFYNNEISEKSEIFDDQFSVERPDGSNFTLKIRSTKLEDSAMYFCASIPTSGIYEQYFGPGTRLTVT.

This clonotype was seen only a few times. The rearrangement links TRBV7-2 to TRBJ2-7, with no clear D. The CDR3 length is 15 residues. Trimming took 1 base from V and 6 from J, leaving 16 bases between them. Germline V gives CDR1 SGHTA, CDR2 FQGNSA. CDR3 DNA: TGTGCCAGCAGCTTAGGACGGTGGGTTCGGTCCGAGCAGTACTTC. This gives the protein CASSLGRWVRSEQYF.

V usage is TRBV19 and J usage is TRBJ1-1; possibly TRBD1 for D (5 bases). The germline V gene encodes CDR1 LNHDA and CDR2 SQIVND (reference sequence). The V end was cut by 3 bases, the J end by 1 base, with 12 bases between. CDR3 size: 15 residues. The CDR3 bases are TGTGCCAGTAGTATTTCAGGGAGGGCGAACACTGAAGCTTTCTTT. Translating gives CASSISGRANTEAFF.

This clonotype was counted between two and nine times. V gene TRBV6-5 combines with J gene TRBJ1-1, with D perhaps matching TRBD1 (6 bases). Trimming took off 2 bases at V and 0 bases at J, with 10 bases between the two ends. The CDR3 extends over 15 amino acids. The germline CDR1 and CDR2 sequences are MNHEY and SVGAGI. The CDR3 nucleotides read TGTGCCAGCAGTTACGCGGGGGCTTTGAACACTGAAGCTTTCTTT. Encoded protein: CASSYAGALNTEAFF.

This clonotype was seen many times. The V gene is TRBV2, the J gene TRBJ1-2, with D possibly TRBD1 on 5 matching bases. V was cut by 2 bases and J by 7 bases, with 11 bases left in between. This CDR3 spans 13 amino acids. Per the germline V gene, CDR1 is SNHLY and CDR2 is FYNNEI. This chain's CDR3 is CASSERGRVGYTF. The DNA for the CDR3 is TGTGCCAGCAGTGAACGGGGCAGGGTTGGCTACACCTTC. The full variable domain, with the rest looked up from reference TRBV2 and TRBJ1-2, is EPEVTQTPSHQVTQMGQEVILRCVPISNHLYFYWYRQILGQKVEFLVSFYNNEISEKSEIFDDQFSVERPDGSNFTLKIRSTKLEDSAMYFCASSERGRVGYTFGSGTRLTVV.

This chain uses TRBV6-2 or TRBV6-3 with TRBJ1-1, with a possible D match to TRBD1 (5 bases). Looked up from germline, CDR1 is MNHEY and CDR2 is SVGEGT. Trimming pared 0 bases from V and 1 base from J, leaving 9 bases between. This CDR3 has 15 residues. CDR3 coding DNA: TGTGCCAGCAGTTACTCGACAGAAACGAACACTGAAGCTTTCTTT. This encodes CASSYSTETNTEAFF.

This clonotype was counted a few times. V and J are TRBV13 and TRBJ1-2, with D tentatively TRBD1 (6 bases). CDR1 is PRHDT, CDR2 FYEKMQ, per germline (reference sequence). Trimming removed 0 bases from V and 4 bases from J, with 12 bases in between. The CDR3 is made up of 15 amino acids. The CDR3 loop is CASSLGHRDGYGYTF. The DNA for the CDR3 is TGTGCCAGCAGCTTAGGCCACAGGGATGGCTATGGCTACACCTTC.

The CDR3 sequence is CASSLARVMVNTEAFF. For the CDR3, the DNA is TGCGCCAGCAGCTTGGCCAGGGTCATGGTGAACACTGAAGCTTTCTTT. The chain couples TRBV5-1 to TRBJ1-1; maybe TRBD1 (5 bases). Per the germline V gene, CDR1 is SGHRS and CDR2 is YFSETQ. V dropped 0 bases and J dropped 0 bases, with 12 bases sitting between them. CDR3 length: 16 amino acids.

The sample holds many counts of this clonotype. This chain connects TRBV11-2 to TRBJ2-5, with D unresolved. Trimming pared 6 bases from V and 5 bases from J, leaving 16 bases between. There are 14 residues in the CDR3. The germline V gene has CDR1 SGHAT and CDR2 FQNNGV. CDR3 residues: CASRKVRARETQYF. CDR3 in DNA: TGTGCCAGCAGAAAAGTCCGGGCAAGGGAGACCCAGTACTTC. Full variable domain (remainder filled in from reference TRBV11-2 and TRBJ2-5): EAGVAQSPRYKIIEKRQSVAFWCNPISGHATLYWYQQILGQGPKLLIQFQNNGVVDDSQLPKDRFSAERLKGVDSTLKIQPAKLEDSAVYLCASRKVRARETQYFGPGTRLLVL.

Worth noting for this clonotype: At one of its ends the junction is not consistent with the germline gene, which may arise from a read error. This chain connects TRBV29-1 to TRBJ1-1; D not certain. CDR3 size: 13 residues. From germline, CDR1 is SQVTM and CDR2 ANQGSEA. The CDR3 sequence is CSVEESVNTDAFF. Here the CDR3 DNA reads TGCAGCGTTGAAGAGAGCGTGAACACTGATGCTTTCTTT.

This clonotype came up a few times. V is TRBV10-3 and J is TRBJ1-1; TRBD1 aligns across 8 bases. CDR3 length equals 14 residues. V was clipped by 2 bases and J by 1 base; unmatched bases: 0. Looked up from germline, CDR1 is ENHRY and CDR2 is SYGVKD. The CDR3 region has the DNA TGTGCCATCAGTGAGCAGGGGGCGAACACTGAAGCTTTCTTT. Translating it yields CAISEQGANTEAFF.

This clonotype was recorded at least ten times. The V gene is TRBV12-3 or TRBV12-4, the J gene TRBJ1-2; D is uncertain. This CDR3 comprises 14 residues. V was shortened by 3 bases and J by 5 bases, with 13 bases between the two germline ends. This CDR3 reads CASSFGDTFYGYTF. DNA of the CDR3: TGTGCCAGCAGTTTCGGGGATACCTTTTATGGCTACACCTTC.